The following is a T cell receptor beta chain sequence with its context. Its antigen has not been determined. Per-nucleotide qualities are absent, and no much larger clonotype sits a single base away. The cohort consisted of hundreds of healthy bone marrow donors. At the time of sampling, every cohort member was nominally healthy, though immune exposures that went unrecorded were likely present. The donor tested CMV seronegative and was one of the 352 seronegative cohort members. A peripheral blood sample was provided by each donor, and peripheral blood mononuclear cells were used for TCR beta sequencing. Genomic DNA extraction from the blood cell samples was performed with the Qiagen DNeasy Blood Extraction Kit. Receptor libraries were prepared by the immunoSEQ multiplex PCR assay. The multiplex PCR relied on a mix of 60 forward primers for TCR Vbeta segments and 13 reverse primers for TCR Jbeta segments. Amplification of the CDR3 region of rearranged TCR beta genes was performed with a multiplex PCR assay on genomic DNA. The amplified TCR beta libraries were sequenced on the Illumina HiSeq System as 87-base-pair reads. On the authors' methods: In a later analysis, some 80 million unique TCR beta chains were counted across the roughly 610 repertoires, and about 9.9 million of these chains were shared by at least two donors. A nearest-neighbor algorithm error-corrected the raw reads and collapsed the reads into unique sequences, merging closely related sequences to remove PCR and sequencing errors. To assign V, D and J gene segments, CDR3 sequences were aligned to IMGT reference sequences. For a sequence to be retained, a match of at least six nucleotides to both a V gene segment and a J gene segment was required. A rearrangement was called productive if the CDR3 had no stop codons and remained in frame with V and J, and every other rearrangement was called non-productive. CDR3 was defined by IMGT convention, running from the second conserved V-encoded cysteine to the conserved J-encoded phenylalanine. The earlier analysis of roughly 590 of the donors excluded sequences that lacked an unambiguous match to a single V gene segment. An earlier analysis of 450 to 650 of the donors called V segments functional above 56.7% productive rearrangements and segregating when the between-donor standard deviation exceeded 5%. A statistical classification framework was developed to diagnose cytomegalovirus status using the catalog of TCR beta chain sequences. In a later analysis, V and J genes were assigned by comparing TCR nucleotide sequences against IMGT/GENE-DB human TR gene sequences. Using the TCRdist pipeline, a later analysis assigned CDR3 sequences along with most-parsimonious VDJ recombination scenarios. A later analysis defined each TCR beta chain by its CDR3 amino acid sequence plus V-gene family, and excluded reads lacking a unique V-gene family. To address suspected cross-contamination and a sequencing artifact, a later analysis removed around 600 highly shared, low-generation-probability nucleotide sequences. A later analysis calculated a clonal expansion index for each public chain from normalized within-repertoire ranks of inferred template counts. In a later analysis, generation probabilities were computed using a VDJ recombination model fitted to out-of-frame rearrangements, and the results were checked against IGoR. In a later analysis, hypergeometric tests were used to score TCR-TCR, TCR-HLA and TCR-CMV co-occurrence, with a repertoire-size bias correction applied to TCR pairs. In a later analysis, false discovery rates were estimated by permuting HLA or CMV assignments 20 times. In a later analysis, co-occurring TCRs were grouped using DBSCAN, with TCRdist sequence similarity added in when clustering inside HLA-allele-positive subsets. For co-occurrence clustering, repertoires with fewer than 30,000 or more than 120,000 public chains were excluded, along with four or five repertoires with anomalous nucleotide sharing. TCRdb's version of the immuneACCESS table is confined to in-frame rearrangements and falls short of the full clone set. An unresolved V gene accounts for under half of the shortfall where checked; the remainder is of unknown origin. That table gives V, J and clone size, and the DNA gave D and trimming. The sample has around 180,000 clones on record, around 80% of them singletons. The ten biggest clones cover around 5.7% of the sample.

These data are taken from a study of cytomegalovirus exposure and HLA in healthy donors (dated by TCRdb to the late 2010s). Study-wide context: According to an earlier analysis of several hundred of the donors, about 190 million T cells yielded 117 million unique TCR beta sequences and more than 250 Gb of sequence data. Approximately 300 gigabases of sequencing data and approximately 92 million unique TCR sequences made up an early release that covered several hundred HLA-typed donors. To decide whether each TCR beta V gene segment behaved as functional or pseudogenic, an earlier analysis of some 600 of the donors relied on high-throughput TCR beta sequencing. HLA typing covered class I and class II loci at four-digit resolution. To predict cytomegalovirus infection status, the study brought together high-throughput TCR immunosequencing, statistical association of individual TCRs with disease status, and machine learning. The study aimed to test whether cataloging public T cell receptors could reveal signatures of past pathogen exposure. Roughly 5 DR-DQ haplotypes were handled as single units for association and clustering because linkage in the cohort was strong. Among over 350 genotyped donors of the cohort, an average of around 240,000 unique TCR beta nucleotide sequences were sequenced per donor, roughly a sixth of them non-productive. To study patterns of TCR occurrence, a later analysis re-analyzed previously published TCR beta repertoires from under 750 donors and added high-resolution HLA genotyping. The later analysis used no new phenotypic data to find candidate immune exposures, relying instead on TCR beta sequences and their occurrence across donors. The T cell repertoires of under 750 subjects were profiled by immunosequencing and related to cytomegalovirus serostatus. In addition to the first cohort of 650 to 800 subjects, a separate validation cohort of 130 or so different subjects was used. Alongside the repertoire data, information on donor age, sex, ethnicity and CMV serostatus was compiled. In a later genetic analysis, genome-wide SNP genotypes for about 55% of the roughly 670 donors were used, and that subset was treated as a discovery cohort. The number of typed donors differed by locus: about 620-640 for A, B, C, DRB1 and DQB1; approximately 540 for DQA1; around 580 for DPA1; and about 470 for DPB1. Every discovery cohort repertoire had been produced on one sequencing platform. Of the 350 to 450 genotyped donors, less than 85% were placed in the genetic ancestry cluster associated with self-reported Caucasian donors.

V loses 0 bases of germline sequence and J loses 8 bases, and the interval between the two ends is 13 bases. From the cysteine up to the phenylalanine, the CDR3 has a length of 14 residues. Here the CDR3 DNA is all that survives: 42 bases in frame from base 1. CDR1 and CDR2, looked up from the germline V gene, are LGHNA and YSLEER. Broad study findings and their caveats: Correlated functional status among segregating V segments might reflect linkage disequilibrium, but an unknown experimental factor could not be ruled out. Most TCR sequences were observed very rarely across donors, whereas some public TCRs were present in many individuals. A cluster of highly shared sequence variants was judged likely to be a technical artifact of the sequencing pipeline. In a later analysis, several top co-occurrence clusters were reported to appear linked to parvovirus B19, influenza, CMV and Epstein-Barr virus. For the cohort, immune exposure information was limited to CMV serostatus. An earlier analysis of approximately 570 of the donors showed that most TCR beta V segments appeared in productive rearrangements either about 87% or about 30% of the time, which broadly matched IMGT annotations. Most CMV-associated TCR beta chains appeared to be HLA-restricted in a later analysis, and the HLA associations seemed to be driven largely by CMV exposure. The 87-base-pair reads could not distinguish some IMGT-functional V segments, including TRBV6-2 and TRBV6-3, so those segments were excluded. A total of 164 TCR beta chains were listed by the study as associated with cytomegalovirus. The presence/absence analyses assumed that sequencing depth was roughly uniform across donors, and that assumption may not be true. Only TCR beta chains were sequenced in this cohort, and the absence of alpha or paired-chain data limited detectable features. V-gene and J-gene trimming of TCR beta chains was associated with a missense DCLRE1C variant in a later genetic analysis, and the association was replicated in an independent cohort. When HLA alleles, especially DR and DQ, strongly co-occurred, attributing TCR associations to individual alleles was difficult. A later genetic analysis reported fewer N-insertions in productive TCRs among donors in an Asian-associated ancestry cluster than the roughly 670-donor mean. The authors suggested that the approach could potentially be extended to other disease states and immunological phenotypes. Because counts were too low, more than 15 rarely observed V segments, including chromosome 9 orphons, were left out of the earlier analysis of a few hundred of the donors. Because HLA typing was missing for some donors at each locus, association tests included only the typed subset. A later analysis associated 16,951 TCR beta sequences with specific HLA alleles at a false discovery rate of 0.05. A further reported finding was that TCR beta sequences accurately predicted the HLA-A and HLA-B alleles for most subjects in the first cohort. In both the original and validation cohorts, the classifier was reported to diagnose cytomegalovirus status with high specificity and sensitivity. According to a later analysis, TCR association rates differed among HLA loci, with DRB1 alleles showing the most associated TCRs and HLA-C alleles showing the fewest. A later analysis found that HLA-associated TCR beta chains were more clonally expanded and had lower generation probabilities than equally common non-associated chains. Three of the identified cytomegalovirus-associated TCR beta chains were confirmed in vitro to be specific for cytomegalovirus antigens.

This chain is built from TRBV4-3 and TRBJ1-2, with no reliable assignment of the D segment. This clonotype was sampled from a man aged 40-50 years in good health and CMV-seronegative. Sequencing used PBMCs. The CDR3: CASSQEQQMGGYTF. The DNA is as follows: TGCGCCAGCAGCCAAGAGCAGCAGATGGGCGGCTACACCTTC.